This TCR beta chain was captured by sequencing in a study of CD8 T cells in Susac syndrome. Trimming took 5 bases from V and 7 from J, leaving 18 bases between them. This CDR3 has 16 amino acids. The germline V gene has CDR1 MNHEY and CDR2 SMNVEV (reference sequence). RNA in amounts of roughly 0.5 to 1 ug was reverse transcribed with random hexamers. One entry per CDR3 protein, called by TCRdb with MiXCR from the immunoSEQ multiplex PCR reads. The profile shows about 150,000 distinct CDR3 sequences, about 95% of them singletons. The sequence was obtained from a human donor with multiple sclerosis. The chain recombines TRBV27 with TRBJ1-6; a weak D match, TRBD1 (6 bases). Source material: CD8+ T cells from PBMCs. For the CDR3, the DNA is TGTGCCAGCAGTCCGATTACCGGGACAAAGAATTCACCCCTCCACTTT. Amino acids: CASSPITGTKNSPLHF.